Here is one T cell receptor (beta chain) with its context. Its antigen remains unknown. Primers used in a second PCR of roughly 6 to 12 cycles were a sample-barcoded 5' primer and a J-beta primer mix. A tag from a template-switch adaptor with 12 random nucleotides marked each cDNA molecule. Each CDR3 protein gets one entry after TCRdb re-called the 5' RACE reads with MiXCR. The sample carries approximately 880,000 distinct CDR3 sequences, about 48% recorded once. This entry belongs to a study of blood T cells in healthy people across ages. General study findings and limits: Naive T cell percentage by flow cytometry tracked strongly with beta diversity. One million T cells yielded diversity estimates that were considered underestimates.

From germline, CDR1 is MGHRA and CDR2 YSYEKL. This CDR3 has 14 residues. Each sample provided at least 5 micrograms of extracted total RNA. The rearrangement joins TRBV4-1 to TRBJ2-5; unclear D gene. The DNA end is more similar to TRBJ2-7, so the J call may be wrong. Sequencing input: blood. This TCR came from a man aged 25 to 40 in good health. The CDR3 protein is CASSQEGTRYEQYF. The CDR3 DNA is TGCGCCAGCAGCCAAGAAGGTACCAGGTACGAGCAGTACTTC.